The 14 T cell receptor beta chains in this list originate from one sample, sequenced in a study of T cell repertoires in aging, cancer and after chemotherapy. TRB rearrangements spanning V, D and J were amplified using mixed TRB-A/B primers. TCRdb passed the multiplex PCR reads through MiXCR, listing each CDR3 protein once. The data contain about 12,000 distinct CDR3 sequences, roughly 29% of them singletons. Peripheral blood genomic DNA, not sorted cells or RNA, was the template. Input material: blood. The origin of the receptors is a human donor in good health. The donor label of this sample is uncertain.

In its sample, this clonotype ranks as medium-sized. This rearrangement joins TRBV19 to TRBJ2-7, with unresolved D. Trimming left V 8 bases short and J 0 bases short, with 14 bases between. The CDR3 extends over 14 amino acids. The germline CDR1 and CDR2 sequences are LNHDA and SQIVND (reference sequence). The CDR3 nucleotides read TGTGCCAGTTCGTCACAGCTTAGCTCCTACGAGCAGTACTTC. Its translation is CASSSQLSSYEQYF.

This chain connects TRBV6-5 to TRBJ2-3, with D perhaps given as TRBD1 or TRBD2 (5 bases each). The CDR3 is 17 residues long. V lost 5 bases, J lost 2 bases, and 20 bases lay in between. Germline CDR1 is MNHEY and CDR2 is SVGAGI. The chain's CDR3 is CASSEEGGEGITDTQYF. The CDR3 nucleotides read TGTGCCAGCAGTGAAGAGGGCGGAGAGGGGATCACAGATACGCAGTATTTT.

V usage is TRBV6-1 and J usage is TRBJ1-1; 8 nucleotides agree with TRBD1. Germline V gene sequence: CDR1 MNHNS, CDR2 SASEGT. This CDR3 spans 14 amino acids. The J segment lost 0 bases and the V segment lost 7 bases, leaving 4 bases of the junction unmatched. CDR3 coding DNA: TGTGCCAGCACAGGGGGCGTTATGAACACTGAAGCTTTCTTT. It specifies CASTGGVMNTEAFF.

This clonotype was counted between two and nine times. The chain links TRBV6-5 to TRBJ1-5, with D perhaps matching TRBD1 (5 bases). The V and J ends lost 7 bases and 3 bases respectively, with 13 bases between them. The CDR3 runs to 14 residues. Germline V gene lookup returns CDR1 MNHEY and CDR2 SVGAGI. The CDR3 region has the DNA TGTGCCAGCACTGGGGCAGGGATCAATCAGCCCCAGCATTTT. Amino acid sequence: CASTGAGINQPQHF.

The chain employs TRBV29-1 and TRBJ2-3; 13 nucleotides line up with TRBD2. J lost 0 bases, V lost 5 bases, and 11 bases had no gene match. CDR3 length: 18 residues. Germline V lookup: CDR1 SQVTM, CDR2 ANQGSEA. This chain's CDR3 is CSVLGTSGDVRSTDTQYF. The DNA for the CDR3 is TGCAGCGTTCTTGGGACTAGCGGGGATGTGAGAAGCACAGATACGCAGTATTTT.

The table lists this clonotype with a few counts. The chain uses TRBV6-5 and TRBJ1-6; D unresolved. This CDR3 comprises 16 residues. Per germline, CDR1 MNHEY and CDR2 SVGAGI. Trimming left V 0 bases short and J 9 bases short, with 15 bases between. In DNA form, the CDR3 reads TGTGCCAGCAGTTACTCTTCACAGATAATTGGTTCACCCCTCCACTTT. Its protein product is CASSYSSQIIGSPLHF.

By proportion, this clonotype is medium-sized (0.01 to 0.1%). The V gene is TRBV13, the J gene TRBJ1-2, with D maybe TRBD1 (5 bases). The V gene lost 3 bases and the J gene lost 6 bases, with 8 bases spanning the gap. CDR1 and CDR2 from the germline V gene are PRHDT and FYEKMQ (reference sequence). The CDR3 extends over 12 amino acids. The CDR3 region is CASSLGGDGYTF. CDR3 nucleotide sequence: TGTGCCAGCAGCTTGGGAGGGGATGGCTACACCTTC.

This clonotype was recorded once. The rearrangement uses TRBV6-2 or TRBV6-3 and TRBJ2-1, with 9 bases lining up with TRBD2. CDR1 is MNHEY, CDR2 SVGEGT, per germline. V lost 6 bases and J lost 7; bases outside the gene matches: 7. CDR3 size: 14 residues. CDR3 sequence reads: CASRGGGARNEQFF. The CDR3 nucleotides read TGTGCCAGCAGAGGCGGGGGGGCCCGTAATGAGCAGTTCTTC.

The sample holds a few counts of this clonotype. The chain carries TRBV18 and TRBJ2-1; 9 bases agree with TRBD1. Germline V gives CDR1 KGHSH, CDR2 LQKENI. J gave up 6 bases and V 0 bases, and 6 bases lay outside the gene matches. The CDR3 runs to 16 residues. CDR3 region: CASSPPGQGYGNEQFF. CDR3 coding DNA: TGTGCCAGCTCACCACCAGGACAGGGGTATGGCAATGAGCAGTTCTTC.

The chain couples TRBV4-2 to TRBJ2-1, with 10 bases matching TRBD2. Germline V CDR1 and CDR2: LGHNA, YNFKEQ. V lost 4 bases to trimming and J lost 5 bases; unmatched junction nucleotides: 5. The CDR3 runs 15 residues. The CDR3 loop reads CASSRSGTSDNEQFF. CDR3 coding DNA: TGTGCCAGCAGCCGATCCGGGACTAGCGACAATGAGCAGTTCTTC.

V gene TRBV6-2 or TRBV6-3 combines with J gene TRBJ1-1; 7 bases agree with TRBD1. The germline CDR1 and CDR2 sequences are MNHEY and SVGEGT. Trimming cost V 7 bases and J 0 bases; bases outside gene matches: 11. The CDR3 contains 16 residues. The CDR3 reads CASNPAGGHMNTEAFF. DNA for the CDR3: TGTGCCAGCAATCCGGCAGGGGGGCATATGAACACTGAAGCTTTCTTT.

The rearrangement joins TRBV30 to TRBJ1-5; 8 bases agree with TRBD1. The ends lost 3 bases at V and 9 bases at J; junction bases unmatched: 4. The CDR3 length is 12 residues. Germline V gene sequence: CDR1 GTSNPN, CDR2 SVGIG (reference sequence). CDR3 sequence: CAWSADRAPQHF. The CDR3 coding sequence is TGTGCCTGGAGCGCGGACAGGGCGCCCCAGCATTTT.

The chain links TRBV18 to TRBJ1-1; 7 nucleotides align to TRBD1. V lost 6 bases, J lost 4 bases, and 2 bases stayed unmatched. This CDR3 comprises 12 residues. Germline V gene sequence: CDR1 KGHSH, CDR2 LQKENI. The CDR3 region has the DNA TGTGCCAGCTCGACAGGGTCCACTGAAGCTTTCTTT. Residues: CASSTGSTEAFF.

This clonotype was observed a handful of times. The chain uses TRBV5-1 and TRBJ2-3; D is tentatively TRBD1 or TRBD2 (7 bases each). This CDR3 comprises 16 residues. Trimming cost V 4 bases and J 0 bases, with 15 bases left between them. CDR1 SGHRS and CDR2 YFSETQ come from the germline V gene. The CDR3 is CASSPGGRGSTDTQYF. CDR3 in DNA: TGCGCCAGCAGCCCAGGGGGGCGGGGGAGCACAGATACGCAGTATTTT.